Listed below are T cell receptor beta chains from one sample, sequenced in a study of cytomegalovirus exposure and HLA in healthy donors. Generated by immunoSEQ multiplex PCR, the TCRdb table keeps only in-frame clones and is missing some. Of about 120,000 clones listed, roughly 66% were seen once; the top ten hold more than 1.5%. The material sequenced was PBMCs. The source of these receptors is a man younger than 30 in good health and CMV-seronegative. Both conserved end residues are part of each CDR3. Each record gives: clone size, J gene, D gene, V gene, CDR3 protein, CDR3 DNA. The D gene is left open where the match is weak. Not every row has a clone size; where given, it reads once, few, many or a size class.

clone size: NA; J gene: TRBJ1-1; D gene: TRBD1; V gene: TRBV18; CDR3 protein: CASSPRGRQAFF; CDR3 DNA: TGTGCCAGCTCACCTAGGGGGCGACAAGCTTTCTTT
clone size: NA; J gene: TRBJ2-1; D gene: NA; V gene: TRBV7-2; CDR3 protein: CASSLSLHNEQFF; CDR3 DNA: TGTGCCAGCAGCTTGTCCCTTCACAATGAGCAGTTCTTC
clone size: NA; J gene: TRBJ2-3; D gene: NA; V gene: TRBV19; CDR3 protein: CASSIIGENTQYF; CDR3 DNA: TGTGCCAGTAGTATTATAGGGGAAAATACGCAGTATTTT
clone size: NA; J gene: TRBJ2-2; D gene: TRBD1; V gene: TRBV5-1; CDR3 protein: CASSLGGGPGELFF; CDR3 DNA: TGCGCCAGCAGCTTGGGAGGGGGCCCTGGGGAGCTGTTTTTT
clone size: NA; J gene: TRBJ2-7; D gene: NA; V gene: TRBV6-6; CDR3 protein: CASSYGGASSYEQYF; CDR3 DNA: TGTGCCAGCAGTTACGGCGGCGCCAGCTCCTACGAGCAGTACTTC
clone size: NA; J gene: TRBJ1-3; D gene: TRBD1; V gene: TRBV5-1; CDR3 protein: CARSDPGQGSGNTIYF; CDR3 DNA: TGCGCCCGCAGCGACCCGGGACAGGGCTCTGGAAACACCATATATTTT
clone size: NA; J gene: TRBJ2-7; D gene: NA; V gene: TRBV2; CDR3 protein: CASSENTYEQYF; CDR3 DNA: TGTGCCAGCAGTGAAAACACCTACGAGCAGTACTTC
clone size: NA; J gene: TRBJ2-7; D gene: TRBD2; V gene: TRBV27; CDR3 protein: CASRGVYEQYF; CDR3 DNA: TGTGCCAGCCGGGGGGTCTACGAGCAGTACTTC
clone size: NA; J gene: TRBJ2-7; D gene: TRBD1; V gene: TRBV2; CDR3 protein: CASRAGTGLHEQYF; CDR3 DNA: TGTGCCAGCAGAGCCGGGACAGGGCTACACGAGCAGTACTTC
clone size: NA; J gene: TRBJ2-5; D gene: NA; V gene: TRBV28; CDR3 protein: CASSLSPGVETQYF; CDR3 DNA: TGTGCCAGCAGTTTATCCCCAGGCGTCGAGACCCAGTACTTC
clone size: NA; J gene: TRBJ1-1; D gene: NA; V gene: TRBV27; CDR3 protein: CASSLNAGTTEAFF; CDR3 DNA: TGTGCCAGCAGTTTAAACGCCGGGACTACTGAAGCTTTCTTT
clone size: NA; J gene: TRBJ2-2; D gene: NA; V gene: TRBV9; CDR3 protein: CASSALRPPPGELFF; CDR3 DNA: TGTGCCAGCAGCGCCCTCCGTCCCCCCCCCGGGGAGCTGTTTTTT
clone size: NA; J gene: TRBJ1-2; D gene: NA; V gene: TRBV6-5; CDR3 protein: CASSYSNRAGYGYTF; CDR3 DNA: TGTGCCAGCAGTTACTCGAATAGGGCGGGCTATGGCTACACCTTC
clone size: NA; J gene: TRBJ2-7; D gene: NA; V gene: TRBV6-5; CDR3 protein: CASSYQGLNDEQYF; CDR3 DNA: TGTGCCAGCAGTTACCAGGGGCTGAACGACGAGCAGTACTTC
clone size: NA; J gene: TRBJ2-4; D gene: TRBD2; V gene: TRBV19; CDR3 protein: CASSILAGVVNIQYF; CDR3 DNA: TGTGCCAGTAGTATTTTAGCGGGGGTGGTTAACATTCAGTACTTC
clone size: few; J gene: TRBJ2-1; D gene: NA; V gene: TRBV4-1; CDR3 protein: CASTPGNQGGPSALF; CDR3 DNA: TGCGCCAGCACCCCCGGTAATCAGGGGGGCCCCTCAGCGCTCTTC
clone size: NA; J gene: TRBJ1-2; D gene: TRBD1; V gene: TRBV5-1; CDR3 protein: CASSAGTAFNYGYTF; CDR3 DNA: TGCGCCAGCAGCGCCGGGACAGCATTTAACTATGGCTACACCTTC
clone size: NA; J gene: TRBJ2-5; D gene: TRBD2; V gene: TRBV7-2; CDR3 protein: CASSLAGGPETQYF; CDR3 DNA: TGTGCCAGCAGCCTAGCGGGAGGGCCAGAGACCCAGTACTTC
clone size: NA; J gene: TRBJ2-1; D gene: NA; V gene: TRBV9; CDR3 protein: CASSVSGQSSYNEQFF; CDR3 DNA: TGTGCCAGCAGCGTATCTGGGCAGAGCTCCTACAATGAGCAGTTCTTC
clone size: NA; J gene: TRBJ1-2; D gene: TRBD1; V gene: TRBV5-6; CDR3 protein: CASSLGQGRGYTF; CDR3 DNA: TGTGCCAGCAGCTTGGGACAGGGCCGTGGCTACACCTTC
clone size: NA; J gene: TRBJ2-7; D gene: NA; V gene: TRBV30; CDR3 protein: CAWSGSYEQYF; CDR3 DNA: TGTGCCTGGAGTGGCAGCTACGAGCAGTACTTC
clone size: NA; J gene: TRBJ1-4; D gene: TRBD1; V gene: TRBV9; CDR3 protein: CASSVGQGGEKLFF; CDR3 DNA: TGTGCCAGCAGCGTAGGACAGGGGGGTGAAAAACTGTTTTTT
clone size: NA; J gene: TRBJ2-5; D gene: TRBD2; V gene: TRBV5-4; CDR3 protein: CASSLGGLATQETQYF; CDR3 DNA: TGTGCCAGCAGCTTGGGAGGACTAGCGACCCAAGAGACCCAGTACTTC
clone size: once; J gene: TRBJ1-5; D gene: NA; V gene: TRBV30; CDR3 protein: CAWAQGYNQPQHF; CDR3 DNA: TGTGCCTGGGCACAGGGATACAATCAGCCCCAGCATTTT